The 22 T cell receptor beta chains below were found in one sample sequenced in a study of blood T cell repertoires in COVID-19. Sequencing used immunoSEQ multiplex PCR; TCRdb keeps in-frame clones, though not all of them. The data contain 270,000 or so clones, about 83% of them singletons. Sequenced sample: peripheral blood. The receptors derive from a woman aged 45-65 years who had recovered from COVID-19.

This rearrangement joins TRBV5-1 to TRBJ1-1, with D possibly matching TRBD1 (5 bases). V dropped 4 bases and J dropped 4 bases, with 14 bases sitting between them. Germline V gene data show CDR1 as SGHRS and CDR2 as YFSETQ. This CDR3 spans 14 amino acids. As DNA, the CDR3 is TGCGCCAGCAGCCCGTGGGGGGAGGCCACTGAAGCTTTCTTT. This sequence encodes CASSPWGEATEAFF.

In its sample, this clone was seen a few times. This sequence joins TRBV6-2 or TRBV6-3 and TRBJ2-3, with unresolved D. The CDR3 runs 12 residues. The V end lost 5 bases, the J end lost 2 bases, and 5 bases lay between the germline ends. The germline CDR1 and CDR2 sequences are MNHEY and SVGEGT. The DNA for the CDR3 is TGTGCCAGCAGTGAGTTCACAGATACGCAGTATTTT. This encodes CASSEFTDTQYF.

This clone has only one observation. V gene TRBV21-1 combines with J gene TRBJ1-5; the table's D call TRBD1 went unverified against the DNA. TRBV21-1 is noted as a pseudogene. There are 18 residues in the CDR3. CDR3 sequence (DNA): TGTGCCAGCAGGTGTTTCAGATGGGTAGGGGTGAGCAATCAGCCCCAGCATTTT. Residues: CASRCFRWVGVSNQPQHF.

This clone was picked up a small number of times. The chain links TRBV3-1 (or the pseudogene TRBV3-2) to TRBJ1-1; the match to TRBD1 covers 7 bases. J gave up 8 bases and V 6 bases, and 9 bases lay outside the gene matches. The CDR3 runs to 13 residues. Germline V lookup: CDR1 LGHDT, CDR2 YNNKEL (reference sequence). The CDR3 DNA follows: TGTGCCAGCAGTCGTCTACAGGGGAACGAAGCTTTCTTT. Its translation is CASSRLQGNEAFF.

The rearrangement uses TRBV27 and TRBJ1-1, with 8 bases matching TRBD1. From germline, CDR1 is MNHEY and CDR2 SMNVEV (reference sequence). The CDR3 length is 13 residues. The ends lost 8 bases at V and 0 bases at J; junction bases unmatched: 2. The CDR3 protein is CASSGGMNTEAFF. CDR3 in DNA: TGTGCCAGCTCAGGGGGCATGAACACTGAAGCTTTCTTT.

The CDR3 spells CASSLLGPVSTDTQYF. As DNA, the CDR3 is TGCGCCAGCAGCTTACTCGGTCCGGTAAGCACAGATACGCAGTATTTT. The chain carries TRBV5-1 and TRBJ2-3; D not certain. The V gene's germline CDR1 is SGHRS and CDR2 YFSETQ. The CDR3 contains 16 residues. V shed 2 bases and J shed 0 bases, with 13 bases lying between them.

DNA of the CDR3: TGTGCCAGCAGTCGTTTTACAGGTAGAGCTAACTATGGCTACACCTTC. The encoded protein is CASSRFTGRANYGYTF. The genes are TRBV27 and TRBJ1-2; D may be TRBD1 (5 bases). Between the trimmed V and J ends, which lost 5 bases and 0 bases, there was a span of 16 bases. The CDR3 consists of 16 residues. Germline CDR1 reads MNHEY; CDR2 reads SMNVEV (reference sequence).

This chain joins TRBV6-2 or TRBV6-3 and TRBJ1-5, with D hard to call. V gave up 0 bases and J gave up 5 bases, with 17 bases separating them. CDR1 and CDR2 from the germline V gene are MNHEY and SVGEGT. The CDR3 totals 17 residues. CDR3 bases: TGTGCCAGCAGTTACTCACCCGGGGAGAGTGGGGATCAGCCCCAGCATTTT. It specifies CASSYSPGESGDQPQHF.

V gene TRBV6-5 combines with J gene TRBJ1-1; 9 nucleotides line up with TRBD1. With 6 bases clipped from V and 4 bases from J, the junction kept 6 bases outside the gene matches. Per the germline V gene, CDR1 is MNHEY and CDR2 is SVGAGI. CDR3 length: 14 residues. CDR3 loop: CASRAMTGGTEAFF. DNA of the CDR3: TGTGCCAGCAGGGCTATGACAGGGGGCACTGAAGCTTTCTTT.

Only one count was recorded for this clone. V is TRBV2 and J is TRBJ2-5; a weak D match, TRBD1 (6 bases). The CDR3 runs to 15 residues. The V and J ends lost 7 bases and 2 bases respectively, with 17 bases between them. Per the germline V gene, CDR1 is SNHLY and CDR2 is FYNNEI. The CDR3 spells CASMDKTGPQETQYF. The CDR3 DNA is TGTGCCAGCATGGATAAGACAGGACCTCAAGAGACCCAGTACTTC.

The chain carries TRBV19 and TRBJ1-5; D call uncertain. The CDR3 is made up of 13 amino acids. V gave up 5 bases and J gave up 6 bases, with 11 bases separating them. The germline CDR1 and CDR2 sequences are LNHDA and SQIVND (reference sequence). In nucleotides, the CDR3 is TGTGCCAGTAGTTCACAGTACGTTCAGCCCCAGCATTTT. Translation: CASSSQYVQPQHF.

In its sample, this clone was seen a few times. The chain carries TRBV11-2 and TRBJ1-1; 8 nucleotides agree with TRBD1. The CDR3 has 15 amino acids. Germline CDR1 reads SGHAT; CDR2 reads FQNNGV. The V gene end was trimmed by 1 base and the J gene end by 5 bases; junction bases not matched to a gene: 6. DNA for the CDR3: TGTGCCAGCAGCTTAGGCAGGGGGCTGAGAACTGAAGCTTTCTTT. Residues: CASSLGRGLRTEAFF.

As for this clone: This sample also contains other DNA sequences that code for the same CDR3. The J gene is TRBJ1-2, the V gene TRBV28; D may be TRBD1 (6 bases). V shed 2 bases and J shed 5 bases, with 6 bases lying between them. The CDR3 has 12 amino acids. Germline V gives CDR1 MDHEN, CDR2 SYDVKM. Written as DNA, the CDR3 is TGTGCCAGCAGTTTAACAGGGTATGGCTACACCTTC. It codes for CASSLTGYGYTF.

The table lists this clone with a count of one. The CDR3 DNA sequence: TGTGCCACCAGTGAAACCGGGGGGGGCGATACCCGAGATACGCAGTATTTT. Its translation is CATSETGGGDTRDTQYF. The rearrangement joins TRBV24-1 to TRBJ2-3, with 8 bases aligning to TRBD2. V shed 4 bases and J 5 bases; nucleotides not matched to a gene: 13. CDR1 is KGHDR and CDR2 is SFDVKD in the germline V gene. This CDR3 is 17 amino acids long.

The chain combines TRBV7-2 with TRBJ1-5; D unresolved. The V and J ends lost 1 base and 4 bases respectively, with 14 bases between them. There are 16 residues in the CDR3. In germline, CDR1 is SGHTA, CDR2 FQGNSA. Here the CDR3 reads CASSLGSPSLNQPQHF. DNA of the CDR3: TGTGCCAGCAGCTTAGGGAGCCCTTCCCTTAATCAGCCCCAGCATTTT.

The CDR3 spells CASSPTGARTDTQYF. The CDR3 DNA is TGTGCCAGCAGCCCGACAGGGGCGCGGACAGATACGCAGTATTTT. V usage is TRBV7-6 and J usage is TRBJ2-3; 8 bases are shared with TRBD1. V shed 5 bases and J 3 bases; nucleotides not matched to a gene: 7. Germline CDR1 and CDR2: SGHVS and FNYEAQ. CDR3 length: 15 amino acids.

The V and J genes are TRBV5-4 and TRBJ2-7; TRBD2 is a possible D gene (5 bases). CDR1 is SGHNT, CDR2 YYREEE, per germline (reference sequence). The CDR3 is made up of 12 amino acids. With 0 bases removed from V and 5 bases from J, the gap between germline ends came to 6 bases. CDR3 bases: TGTGCCAGCAGCTTGGTTAGCGACGAGCAGTACTTC. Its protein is CASSLVSDEQYF.

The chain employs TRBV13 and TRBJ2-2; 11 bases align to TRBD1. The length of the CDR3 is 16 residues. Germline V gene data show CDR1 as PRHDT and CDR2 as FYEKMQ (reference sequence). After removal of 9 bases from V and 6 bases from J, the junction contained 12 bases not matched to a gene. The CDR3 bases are TGTGCCAGGGAAAATCGGACAGGGGGCGTCGCCGGGGAGCTGTTTTTT. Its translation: CARENRTGGVAGELFF.

The CDR3 is CASSLLGTGGLNTEAFF. CDR3 sequence (DNA): TGTGCCAGCAGTTTATTAGGGACAGGGGGCTTGAACACTGAAGCTTTCTTT. The chain recombines TRBV28 with TRBJ1-1; TRBD1 matches at 12 bases. The CDR3 has 17 residues. The ends lost 1 base at V and 0 bases at J; junction bases unmatched: 3. The germline CDR1 and CDR2 sequences are MDHEN and SYDVKM.

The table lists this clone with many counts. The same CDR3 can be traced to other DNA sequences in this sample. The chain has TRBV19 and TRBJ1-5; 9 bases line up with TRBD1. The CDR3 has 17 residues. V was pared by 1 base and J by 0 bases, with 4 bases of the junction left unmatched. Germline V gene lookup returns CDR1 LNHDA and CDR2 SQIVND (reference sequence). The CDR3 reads CASSIVTGGSSNQPQHF. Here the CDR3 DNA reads TGTGCCAGTAGTATAGTGACAGGGGGGAGTAGCAATCAGCCCCAGCATTTT.

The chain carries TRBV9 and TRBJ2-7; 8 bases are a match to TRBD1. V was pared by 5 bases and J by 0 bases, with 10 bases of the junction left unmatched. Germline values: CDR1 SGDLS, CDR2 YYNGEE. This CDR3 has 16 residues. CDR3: CASRKPPGTGSYEQYF. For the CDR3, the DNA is TGTGCCAGCAGAAAACCCCCCGGGACAGGCTCCTACGAGCAGTACTTC. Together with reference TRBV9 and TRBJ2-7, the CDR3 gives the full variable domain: DSGVTQTPKHLITATGQRVTLRCSPRSGDLSVYWYQQSLDQGLQFLIQYYNGEERAKGNILERFSAQQFPDLHSELNLSSLELGDSALYFCASRKPPGTGSYEQYFGPGTRLTVT.

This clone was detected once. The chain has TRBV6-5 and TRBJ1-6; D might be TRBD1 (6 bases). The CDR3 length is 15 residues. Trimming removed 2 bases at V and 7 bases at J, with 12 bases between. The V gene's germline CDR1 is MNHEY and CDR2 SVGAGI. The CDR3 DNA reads TGTGCCAGCAGTTACCAGGGACACCAAAATTCACCCCTCCACTTT. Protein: CASSYQGHQNSPLHF.